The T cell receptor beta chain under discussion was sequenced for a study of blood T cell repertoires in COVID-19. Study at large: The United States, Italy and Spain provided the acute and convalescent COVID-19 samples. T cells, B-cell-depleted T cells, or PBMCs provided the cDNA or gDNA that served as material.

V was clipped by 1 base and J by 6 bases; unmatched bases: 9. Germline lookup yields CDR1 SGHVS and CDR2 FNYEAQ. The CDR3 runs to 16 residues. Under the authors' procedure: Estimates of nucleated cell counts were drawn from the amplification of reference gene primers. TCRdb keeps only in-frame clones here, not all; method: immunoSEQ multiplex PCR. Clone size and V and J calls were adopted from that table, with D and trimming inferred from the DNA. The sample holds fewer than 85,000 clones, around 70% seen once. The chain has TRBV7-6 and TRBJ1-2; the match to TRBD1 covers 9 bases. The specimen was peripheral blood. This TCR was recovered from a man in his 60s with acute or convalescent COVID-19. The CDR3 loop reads CASSLEQGARADGYTF. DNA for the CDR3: TGTGCCAGCAGCTTAGAACAGGGGGCCAGGGCGGATGGCTACACCTTC.